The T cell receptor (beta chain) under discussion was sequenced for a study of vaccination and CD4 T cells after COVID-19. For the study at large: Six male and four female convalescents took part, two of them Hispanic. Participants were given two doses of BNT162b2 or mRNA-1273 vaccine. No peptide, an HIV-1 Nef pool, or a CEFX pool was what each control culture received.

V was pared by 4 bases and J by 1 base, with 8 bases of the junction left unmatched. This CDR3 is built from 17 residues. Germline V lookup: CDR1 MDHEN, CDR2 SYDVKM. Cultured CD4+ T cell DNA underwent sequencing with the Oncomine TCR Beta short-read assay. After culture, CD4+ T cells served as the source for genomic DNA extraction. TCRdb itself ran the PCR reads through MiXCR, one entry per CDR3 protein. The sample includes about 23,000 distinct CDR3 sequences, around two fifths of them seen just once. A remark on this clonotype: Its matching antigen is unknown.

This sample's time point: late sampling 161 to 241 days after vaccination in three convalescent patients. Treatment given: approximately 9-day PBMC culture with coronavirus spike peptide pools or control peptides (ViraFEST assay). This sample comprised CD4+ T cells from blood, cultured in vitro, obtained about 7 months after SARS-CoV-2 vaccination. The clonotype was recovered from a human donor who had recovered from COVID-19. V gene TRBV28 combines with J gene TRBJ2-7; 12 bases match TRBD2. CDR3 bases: TGTGCCAGCAGTTCCCGGACTAGCGGGATTGGGTCCTACGAGCAGTACTTC. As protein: CASSSRTSGIGSYEQYF. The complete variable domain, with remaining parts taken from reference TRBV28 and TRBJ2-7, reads DVKVTQSSRYLVKRTGEKVFLECVQDMDHENMFWYRQDPGLGLRLIYFSYDVKMKEKGDIPEGYSVSREKKERFSLILESASTNQTSMYLCASSSRTSGIGSYEQYFGPGTRLTVT.